This T cell receptor beta chain was captured by sequencing in a study of shared clonotypes between healthy human individuals. V was clipped by 3 bases and J by 8 bases; unmatched bases: 9. In germline, CDR1 is PRHDT, CDR2 FYEKMQ (reference sequence). CDR3 length: 16 residues. The assay was immunoSEQ multiplex PCR, and TCRdb's table has in-frame clones only and misses some. The table has under 120,000 clones, just over 65% seen once. The receptor was isolated from a woman in her 30s in good health. The rearrangement links TRBV13 to TRBJ2-1; 11 bases agree with TRBD2. The sample taken for sequencing was memory CD8+ T cells sorted from blood. As for subset: CD45RO+ cells pooled with CCR7-negative TemRA cells. The CDR3, as DNA: TGTGCCAGCAGCTTTCTTAGCGGGAGGGCCGAGGATGAGCAGTTCTTC. It yields the protein CASSFLSGRAEDEQFF.